These T cell receptor beta chains were read from a single sample in a study of T-cell memory formation after mild COVID-19. TCRdb re-called the 5' RACE reads with MiXCR, one entry per CDR3 protein. The table lists about 210,000 distinct CDR3 sequences, over 9.5% of them singletons, with approximately 3% in the top ten. Sequencing was performed on PBMCs or a T cell subset sorted from them (not recorded which). All receptors come from a man between 18 and 35 years old who had mild COVID-19 (a few samples of this study predate the infection). Cell type and time point are not known. Each CDR3 is given with its conserved first and last residue. A D gene is named only where the DNA matches it firmly. Only part of the rows carry a size: once, few, many, or a class if the clone is expanded.

cdr3_length	clone_size	v_call	d_call	j_call	cdr3_nt	cdr3_aa
16	few	TRBV7-9	NA	TRBJ1-2	TGTGCCAGCAGCCTCCCCGCAGGGGAAGCTAACTATGGCTACACCTTC	CASSLPAGEANYGYTF
17	NA	TRBV7-8	NA	TRBJ2-7	TGTGCCAGCAGCTTAGAGGTCAGATTCGCTATCCGACGGGAGCAGTACTTC	CASSLEVRFAIRREQYF
13	NA	TRBV20-1	TRBD1	TRBJ1-1	TGCAGTGCCTTCCGACAGGGGGGCACTGAAGCTTTCTTT	CSAFRQGGTEAFF
15	few	TRBV20-1	NA	TRBJ1-5	TGCAGTGCTACCCTCTTGGGGGGAGGGTATCAGCCCCAGCATTTT	CSATLLGGGYQPQHF
14	NA	TRBV7-2	NA	TRBJ2-3	TGTGCCAGCAGCACCAGACTCGGCACAGATACGCAGTATTTT	CASSTRLGTDTQYF
15	few	TRBV5-1	NA	TRBJ2-5	TGCGCCAGCAGCTTGGCAGGGTTCCGGGACGAGACCCAGTACTTC	CASSLAGFRDETQYF
14	few	TRBV29-1	TRBD1	TRBJ2-3	TGCAGCGTTGTGGGGGACAGGGACACAGATACGCAGTATTTT	CSVVGDRDTDTQYF
15	few	TRBV4-2	NA	TRBJ1-2	TGTGCCAGCAGCCAAGATGGACAATTGGACTATGGCTACACCTTC	CASSQDGQLDYGYTF
16	few	TRBV24-1	TRBD1	TRBJ2-3	TGTGCCACCAGTGACCGAACAGGGGCTAGCACAGATACGCAGTATTTT	CATSDRTGASTDTQYF
15	few	TRBV7-2	NA	TRBJ2-1	TGTGCCAGCAGCTCCCTCGGACTCTCGTACAATGAGCAGTTCTTC	CASSSLGLSYNEQFF
15	NA	TRBV5-1	NA	TRBJ2-5	TGCGCCAGCAGCTTCCAAGGGGCCCAAGGGGAGACCCAGTACTTC	CASSFQGAQGETQYF
16	NA	TRBV11-2	TRBD2	TRBJ2-1	TGTGCCAGCAGCATCCTAACTAGCGGGACATACAATGAGCAGTTCTTC	CASSILTSGTYNEQFF
14	NA	TRBV27	TRBD1	TRBJ1-2	TGTGCCAGCAGTTCCTACAGGGGGCCCTATGGCTACACCTTC	CASSSYRGPYGYTF
11	few	TRBV6-6	NA	TRBJ1-1	TGTGCCAGCAGTTATGGACGTTCAGCTTTCTTT	CASSYGRSAFF
13	many	TRBV5-1	TRBD1	TRBJ2-5	TGCGCCAGCAGCTGGACAGGTGGGGAGACCCAGTACTTC	CASSWTGGETQYF
13	few	TRBV15	NA	TRBJ1-1	TGTGCCACCAGCAAACAGATGAACACTGAAGCTTTCTTT	CATSKQMNTEAFF
15	few	TRBV6-2/TRBV6-3	NA	TRBJ2-5	TGTGCCAGCAGTACTTGGGGGACCAGCGAAGAGACCCAGTACTTC	CASSTWGTSEETQYF
9	NA	TRBV29-1	NA	TRBJ2-1	TGCAGCGTCCAACGTGAGCAGTTCTTC	CSVQREQFF
16	few	TRBV4-3	TRBD2	TRBJ2-3	TGCGCCAGCAGCCGCGCCGCTAGTAGCGGGCCAGATACGCAGTATTTT	CASSRAASSGPDTQYF
13	NA	TRBV20-1	NA	TRBJ1-5	TGCAGTGCAGGACAGAGCTTTAATCAGCCCCAGCATTTT	CSAGQSFNQPQHF
13	NA	TRBV7-2	NA	TRBJ1-1	TGTGCCAGCAGTTCAACCTACCGAGGTGAAGCTTTCTTT	CASSSTYRGEAFF
16	NA	TRBV23-1	TRBD2	TRBJ2-5	TGCGCCAGCAGTCAACGGCTAGCGGGGGCCCAAGAGACCCAGTACTTC	CASSQRLAGAQETQYF
15	NA	TRBV10-2	NA	TRBJ2-1	TGCGCCAGCAGTGGAATCCTCGGGACCTTGAATGAGCAGTTCTTC	CASSGILGTLNEQFF
14	few	TRBV12-3/TRBV12-4	NA	TRBJ2-5	TGTGCCAGCAGGGGGACGGGGGTTAAGGAGACCCAGTACTTC	CASRGTGVKETQYF
14	NA	TRBV12-3/TRBV12-4	NA	TRBJ2-4	TGTGCCAGCAGCCCAAGAATAGCCAAAAACATTCAGTACTTC	CASSPRIAKNIQYF
14	few	TRBV6-2/TRBV6-3	NA	TRBJ1-1	TGTGCCAGCAGTAGAAATACAGGGAACACTGAAGCTTTCTTT	CASSRNTGNTEAFF
13	many	TRBV12-3/TRBV12-4	TRBD1	TRBJ2-5	TGTGCCAGCAGTCTGACAGGGGGAGAGACCCAGTACTTC	CASSLTGGETQYF
11	NA	TRBV12-3/TRBV12-4	NA	TRBJ2-2	TGTGCCAGCAGCGTATCCGGGGAGCTGTTTTTT	CASSVSGELFF
16	few	TRBV5-5	TRBD2	TRBJ2-3	TGTGCCAGCACCCACTGGTTTCGGGGGGACACAGATACGCAGTATTTT	CASTHWFRGDTDTQYF
12	NA	TRBV15	NA	TRBJ2-2	TGTGCCACCAGCAGTGCCACCGGGGAGCTGTTTTTT	CATSSATGELFF
14	NA	TRBV5-1	TRBD1	TRBJ1-6	TGCGCCAGCAGCCCAGACAGGGAATATTCACCCCTCCACTTT	CASSPDREYSPLHF
15	few	TRBV7-2	NA	TRBJ2-3	TGTGCCAGCAGCTTATTAAGTCTGCTCACAGATACGCAGTATTTT	CASSLLSLLTDTQYF
16	NA	TRBV10-3	TRBD2	TRBJ2-2	TGTGCCATCAGTGTTTCCGGCGGGGGAGCAACCGGGGAGCTGTTTTTT	CAISVSGGGATGELFF
16	NA	TRBV2	NA	TRBJ1-1	TGTGCCAGCAGCCTGGAATGGGGGGTTTGGGGCACTGAAGCTTTCTTT	CASSLEWGVWGTEAFF
14	few	TRBV7-2	NA	TRBJ2-5	TGTGCCAGCACCCTACCGACACTTCAAGAGACCCAGTACTTC	CASTLPTLQETQYF
15	NA	TRBV5-1	NA	TRBJ2-5	TGCGCCAGCAGCTTGGGCGATTTGGCTGGAGAGACCCAGTACTTC	CASSLGDLAGETQYF